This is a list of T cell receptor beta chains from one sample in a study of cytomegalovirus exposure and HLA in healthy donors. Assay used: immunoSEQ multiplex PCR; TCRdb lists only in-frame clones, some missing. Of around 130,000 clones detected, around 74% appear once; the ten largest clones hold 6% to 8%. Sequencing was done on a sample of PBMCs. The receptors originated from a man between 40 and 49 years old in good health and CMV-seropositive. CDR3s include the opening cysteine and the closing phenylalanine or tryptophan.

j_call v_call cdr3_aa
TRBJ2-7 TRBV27 CASSTSGSNEQYF
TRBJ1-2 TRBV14 CASSQVTGKALEYGYTF
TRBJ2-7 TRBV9 CASSVEGTSFEQYF
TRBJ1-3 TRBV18 CASSPPTAPARGVYF
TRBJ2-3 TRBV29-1 CSVDPAGVRDTQYF
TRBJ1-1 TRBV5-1 CASSITAGLGNTEAFF
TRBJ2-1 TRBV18 CASSLTTPYQGEQFF
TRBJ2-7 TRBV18 CASSPGQGAYEQYF
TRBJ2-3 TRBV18 CASSPDRGPVDTQYF
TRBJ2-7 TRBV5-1 CASSPSGTYEQYF
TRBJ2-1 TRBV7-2 CASSLGADNEQFF
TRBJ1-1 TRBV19 CASSSRPRVGEAFF
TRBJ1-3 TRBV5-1 CASSPTGGNGNTIYF
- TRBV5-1 CASSSFSTGAGNEQYF
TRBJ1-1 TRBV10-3 CATRNREGNTEAFF
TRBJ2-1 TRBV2 CASRIWATEYNEQFF
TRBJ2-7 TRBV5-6 CASSLAEYEQYF
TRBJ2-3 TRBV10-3 CAITMDSYSTDTQYF
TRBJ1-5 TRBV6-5 CASSGGGGGNQPQHF